This is a list of T cell receptor beta chains from one sample in a study of blood T cell repertoires in COVID-19. Sequenced by immunoSEQ multiplex PCR; TCRdb stores in-frame clones only, minus some. Of 410,000 or so clones detected, 86% appear once; the ten largest clones hold approximately 1.5%. Sequenced input: peripheral blood. The receptors come from a woman aged 25 to 39 with active or convalescent COVID-19. CDR3s include the opening cysteine and the closing phenylalanine or tryptophan. The order of the fields is D gene, J gene, CDR3 length, V gene, clone size, CDR3 protein, CDR3 DNA. A D gene is named only where the DNA matches it firmly. Clone size is not always given. Where it is, it says once, few, many or a class for expanded clones.

d_gene: NA; j_gene: TRBJ1-2; len: 13; v_gene: TRBV6-5; abundance: NA; CDR3aa: CASSYSEGYGYTF; CDR3nt: TGTGCCAGCAGTTACTCGGAGGGCTATGGCTACACCTTC
d_gene: NA; j_gene: TRBJ1-2; len: 13; v_gene: TRBV18; abundance: NA; CDR3aa: CASSPSTSYGYTF; CDR3nt: TGTGCCAGCTCACCCTCCACTTCCTATGGCTACACCTTC
d_gene: NA; j_gene: TRBJ1-1; len: 14; v_gene: TRBV19; abundance: NA; CDR3aa: CASSHLGMNTEAFF; CDR3nt: TGTGCCAGTAGCCACCTCGGGATGAACACTGAAGCTTTCTTT
d_gene: TRBD2; j_gene: TRBJ2-5; len: 17; v_gene: TRBV9; abundance: NA; CDR3aa: CASSDRTSGSLRETQYF; CDR3nt: TGTGCCAGCAGCGACCGGACTAGCGGGAGCCTCCGTGAGACCCAGTACTTC
d_gene: TRBD2; j_gene: TRBJ2-3; len: 16; v_gene: TRBV15; abundance: NA; CDR3aa: CATSRDRASGTDTQYF; CDR3nt: TGTGCCACCAGCAGAGATCGTGCTAGCGGAACAGATACGCAGTATTTT
d_gene: NA; j_gene: TRBJ2-7; len: 11; v_gene: TRBV29-1; abundance: NA; CDR3aa: CSVRDTFEQYF; CDR3nt: TGCAGCGTGAGGGACACCTTCGAGCAGTACTTC
d_gene: NA; j_gene: TRBJ1-1; len: 12; v_gene: TRBV6-5; abundance: NA; CDR3aa: CASTPGFPEAFF; CDR3nt: TGTGCCAGCACCCCAGGGTTCCCTGAAGCTTTCTTT
d_gene: TRBD1; j_gene: TRBJ1-1; len: 15; v_gene: TRBV2; abundance: NA; CDR3aa: CASSKDRGMNTEAFF; CDR3nt: TGTGCCAGCAGTAAGGACAGGGGGATGAACACTGAAGCTTTCTTT
d_gene: TRBD2; j_gene: TRBJ2-7; len: 15; v_gene: TRBV29-1; abundance: NA; CDR3aa: CSVRWEGKNNYEQYF; CDR3nt: TGCAGCGTTCGGTGGGAGGGAAAAAACAACTACGAGCAGTACTTC
d_gene: TRBD1; j_gene: TRBJ2-1; len: 15; v_gene: TRBV19; abundance: NA; CDR3aa: CASSIPGQGSDEQFF; CDR3nt: TGTGCCAGTAGTATCCCTGGACAGGGAAGCGATGAGCAGTTCTTC
d_gene: NA; j_gene: TRBJ1-3; len: 14; v_gene: TRBV19; abundance: NA; CDR3aa: CASRRPQAGNTIYF; CDR3nt: TGTGCCAGTAGGAGACCACAAGCGGGAAACACCATATATTTT
d_gene: NA; j_gene: TRBJ2-1; len: 16; v_gene: TRBV5-5; abundance: NA; CDR3aa: CASSLGGREAYNEQFF; CDR3nt: TGTGCCAGCAGCTTGGGTGGCAGGGAGGCTTACAATGAGCAGTTCTTC
d_gene: TRBD2; j_gene: TRBJ2-1; len: 16; v_gene: TRBV9; abundance: NA; CDR3aa: CASSVRAGGEYAEQFF; CDR3nt: TGTGCCAGCAGCGTAAGGGCGGGAGGTGAGTACGCTGAGCAGTTCTTC
d_gene: NA; j_gene: TRBJ1-3; len: 19; v_gene: TRBV7-9; abundance: NA; CDR3aa: CASSLVGHPDLSGGNTIYF; CDR3nt: TGTGCCAGCAGCTTAGTCGGACACCCCGACCTCTCTGGTGGAAACACCATATATTTT
d_gene: NA; j_gene: TRBJ2-7; len: 12; v_gene: TRBV30; abundance: NA; CDR3aa: CAWSVSSYEQYF; CDR3nt: TGTGCCTGGAGTGTTAGCTCCTACGAGCAGTACTTC
d_gene: NA; j_gene: TRBJ1-1; len: 13; v_gene: TRBV27; abundance: NA; CDR3aa: CASSPQMNTEAFF; CDR3nt: TGTGCCAGCAGCCCACAGATGAACACTGAAGCTTTCTTT
d_gene: NA; j_gene: TRBJ1-1; len: 16; v_gene: TRBV5-1; abundance: many; CDR3aa: CASSLALRESGTEAFF; CDR3nt: TGCGCCAGCAGCTTGGCTCTGAGGGAATCGGGCACTGAAGCTTTCTTT
d_gene: NA; j_gene: TRBJ2-3; len: 12; v_gene: TRBV7-9; abundance: NA; CDR3aa: CASSSGADTQYF; CDR3nt: TGTGCCAGCAGCTCGGGGGCAGATACGCAGTATTTT
d_gene: NA; j_gene: TRBJ2-1; len: 13; v_gene: TRBV5-6; abundance: NA; CDR3aa: CASSLAMAGEQFF; CDR3nt: TGTGCCAGCAGCTTGGCGATGGCGGGTGAGCAGTTCTTC
d_gene: NA; j_gene: TRBJ2-1; len: 13; v_gene: TRBV7-9; abundance: few; CDR3aa: CASSFRLVNEQFF; CDR3nt: TGTGCCAGCAGCTTCCGGCTAGTCAATGAGCAGTTCTTC
d_gene: TRBD1; j_gene: TRBJ1-1; len: 15; v_gene: TRBV4-1; abundance: NA; CDR3aa: CASSGRTGENTEAFF; CDR3nt: TGCGCCAGCAGCGGTCGGACAGGGGAGAACACTGAAGCTTTCTTT
d_gene: TRBD1; j_gene: TRBJ2-1; len: 17; v_gene: TRBV6-2/TRBV6-3; abundance: NA; CDR3aa: CASSNSPGQTTYNEQFF; CDR3nt: TGTGCCAGCAGTAATAGTCCGGGACAGACCACCTACAATGAGCAGTTCTTC
d_gene: TRBD2; j_gene: TRBJ2-5; len: 16; v_gene: TRBV3-1/TRBV3-2; abundance: once; CDR3aa: CASSQGLAGGGETQYF; CDR3nt: TGTGCCAGCAGCCAAGGACTAGCGGGGGGCGGAGAGACCCAGTACTTC
d_gene: TRBD1; j_gene: TRBJ2-1; len: 17; v_gene: TRBV6-6; abundance: few; CDR3aa: CASSRTLGGVGYNEQFF; CDR3nt: TGTGCCAGCAGCCGAACCCTAGGGGGCGTCGGGTACAATGAGCAGTTCTTC
d_gene: NA; j_gene: TRBJ2-7; len: 14; v_gene: TRBV19; abundance: NA; CDR3aa: CASRAGGSSYEQYF; CDR3nt: TGTGCCAGCAGGGCCGGGGGAAGCTCCTACGAGCAGTACTTC
d_gene: NA; j_gene: TRBJ1-2; len: 15; v_gene: TRBV4-1; abundance: many; CDR3aa: CASSQDRQQGYGYTF; CDR3nt: TGCGCCAGCAGCCAAGATCGGCAACAGGGCTATGGCTACACCTTC
d_gene: TRBD2; j_gene: TRBJ2-1; len: 16; v_gene: TRBV7-2; abundance: NA; CDR3aa: CASSLVRWTSAGEQFF; CDR3nt: TGTGCCAGCAGCTTAGTCCGTTGGACTAGCGCAGGGGAGCAGTTCTTC
d_gene: NA; j_gene: TRBJ2-3; len: 15; v_gene: TRBV19; abundance: once; CDR3aa: CASSMPDRRTDTQYF; CDR3nt: TGTGCCAGTAGTATGCCGGACAGACGGACAGATACGCAGTATTTT
d_gene: NA; j_gene: TRBJ1-5; len: 16; v_gene: TRBV2; abundance: NA; CDR3aa: CASSGEGQGTDQPQHF; CDR3nt: TGTGCCAGCAGTGGAGAGGGACAAGGTACCGATCAGCCCCAGCATTTT
d_gene: TRBD1; j_gene: TRBJ1-1; len: 15; v_gene: TRBV3-1/TRBV3-2; abundance: NA; CDR3aa: CASSQEQGDRGVAFF; CDR3nt: TGTGCCAGCAGCCAAGAACAGGGGGATAGGGGGGTAGCTTTCTTT
d_gene: NA; j_gene: TRBJ1-2; len: 13; v_gene: TRBV7-2; abundance: few; CDR3aa: CASSSTTPGGYTF; CDR3nt: TGTGCCAGCAGCTCTACTACCCCAGGGGGCTACACCTTC
d_gene: NA; j_gene: TRBJ2-6; len: 16; v_gene: TRBV29-1; abundance: NA; CDR3aa: CSVDLGGSGGANVLTF; CDR3nt: TGCAGCGTTGACCTCGGGGGAAGTGGCGGGGCCAACGTCCTGACTTTC
d_gene: TRBD1; j_gene: TRBJ2-3; len: 16; v_gene: TRBV13; abundance: NA; CDR3aa: CASSFSTGERQGTQYF; CDR3nt: TGTGCCAGCAGCTTTTCGACAGGGGAGCGCCAGGGTACGCAGTATTTT
d_gene: NA; j_gene: TRBJ1-1; len: 13; v_gene: TRBV7-8; abundance: NA; CDR3aa: CASSTRAYTEAFF; CDR3nt: TGTGCCAGCAGCACCAGGGCCTACACTGAAGCTTTCTTT
d_gene: NA; j_gene: TRBJ2-3; len: 13; v_gene: TRBV5-1; abundance: NA; CDR3aa: CASSLDGPDTQYF; CDR3nt: TGCGCCAGCAGCTTGGACGGTCCAGATACGCAGTATTTT
d_gene: TRBD1; j_gene: TRBJ1-1; len: 16; v_gene: TRBV30; abundance: once; CDR3aa: CAWSTPGTGAGTEAFF; CDR3nt: TGTGCCTGGAGTACTCCCGGGACAGGGGCTGGCACTGAAGCTTTCTTT
d_gene: NA; j_gene: TRBJ1-2; len: 14; v_gene: TRBV4-1; abundance: NA; CDR3aa: CASSQESLNYGYTF; CDR3nt: TGCGCCAGCAGCCAAGAATCCCTAAACTATGGCTACACCTTC
d_gene: TRBD1; j_gene: TRBJ1-4; len: 14; v_gene: TRBV5-6; abundance: NA; CDR3aa: CASSLGGSWEKLFF; CDR3nt: TGTGCCAGCAGCTTAGGGGGCTCGTGGGAAAAACTGTTTTTT
d_gene: TRBD2; j_gene: TRBJ2-1; len: 17; v_gene: TRBV5-5; abundance: NA; CDR3aa: CASSLSIAGGPVGEQFF; CDR3nt: TGTGCCAGCAGCTTGTCGATAGCGGGAGGGCCGGTTGGTGAGCAGTTCTTC
d_gene: TRBD1; j_gene: TRBJ1-2; len: 15; v_gene: TRBV5-1; abundance: NA; CDR3aa: CASSSTGQGSSGYTF; CDR3nt: TGCGCCAGCAGCTCCACGGGACAGGGATCTAGTGGCTACACCTTC
d_gene: TRBD2; j_gene: TRBJ2-1; len: 16; v_gene: TRBV18; abundance: NA; CDR3aa: CASSPPLAGVYNEQFF; CDR3nt: TGTGCCAGCTCACCACCGTTAGCGGGCGTTTACAATGAGCAGTTCTTC
d_gene: TRBD1; j_gene: TRBJ1-2; len: 16; v_gene: TRBV28; abundance: NA; CDR3aa: CASSPSGTGGNYGYTF; CDR3nt: TGTGCCAGCAGTCCTTCCGGGACAGGGGGAAACTATGGCTACACCTTC
d_gene: TRBD2; j_gene: TRBJ2-3; len: 16; v_gene: TRBV15; abundance: NA; CDR3aa: CATSPRLAGVVDTQYF; CDR3nt: TGTGCCACCAGCCCCCGACTAGCGGGGGTGGTAGATACGCAGTATTTT
d_gene: NA; j_gene: TRBJ2-3; len: 15; v_gene: TRBV10-3; abundance: NA; CDR3aa: CAISEGARGTDTQYF; CDR3nt: TGTGCCATCAGTGAGGGGGCGCGTGGGACAGATACGCAGTATTTT
d_gene: TRBD1; j_gene: TRBJ1-2; len: 15; v_gene: TRBV19; abundance: NA; CDR3aa: CASSMGTGANYGYTF; CDR3nt: TGTGCCAGTAGTATGGGGACAGGGGCGAACTATGGCTACACCTTC
d_gene: NA; j_gene: TRBJ2-1; len: 16; v_gene: TRBV2; abundance: NA; CDR3aa: CASSVDQGFLFNEQFF; CDR3nt: TGTGCCAGCAGTGTAGATCAGGGGTTTCTCTTCAATGAGCAGTTCTTC
d_gene: NA; j_gene: TRBJ1-2; len: 16; v_gene: TRBV7-9; abundance: NA; CDR3aa: CASSLSLLTVLDGYTF; CDR3nt: TGTGCCAGCAGCTTAAGTCTGCTGACAGTGCTGGATGGCTACACCTTC
d_gene: NA; j_gene: TRBJ1-6; len: 15; v_gene: TRBV6-1; abundance: NA; CDR3aa: CASSEDRSYNSPLHF; CDR3nt: TGTGCCAGCAGTGAAGACCGCAGCTATAATTCACCCCTCCACTTT
d_gene: TRBD1; j_gene: TRBJ2-1; len: 15; v_gene: TRBV15; abundance: NA; CDR3aa: CATTPQGEWWNEQFF; CDR3nt: TGTGCCACCACCCCGCAGGGGGAGTGGTGGAATGAGCAGTTCTTC
d_gene: NA; j_gene: TRBJ1-1; len: 14; v_gene: TRBV14; abundance: NA; CDR3aa: CASSPSPRGTEAFF; CDR3nt: TGTGCCAGCAGCCCCTCGCCGAGGGGGACTGAAGCTTTCTTT
d_gene: NA; j_gene: TRBJ1-2; len: 19; v_gene: TRBV18; abundance: NA; CDR3aa: CASSPLSLGSQALNYGYTF; CDR3nt: TGTGCCAGCTCACCACTATCGCTGGGGTCACAGGCGCTAAACTATGGCTACACCTTC
d_gene: TRBD1; j_gene: TRBJ1-2; len: 12; v_gene: TRBV6-5; abundance: NA; CDR3aa: CASRRQGYGYTF; CDR3nt: TGTGCCAGCAGAAGACAGGGATATGGCTACACCTTC
d_gene: TRBD1; j_gene: TRBJ1-1; len: 16; v_gene: TRBV4-1; abundance: once; CDR3aa: CASSLGQGALGPEAFF; CDR3nt: TGCGCCAGCAGCCTGGGACAGGGGGCTCTCGGGCCTGAAGCTTTCTTT